Below, one TCR beta chain is given with its context. The sample comes from a study of blood T cells in healthy people across ages. The V end lost 3 bases, the J end lost 10 bases, and 7 bases lay between the germline ends. This CDR3 has 11 amino acids. Next came a second PCR, run for about 7 to 12 cycles, which used a sample-barcoded 5' primer along with a J-beta primer mix. Using its own MiXCR run on the 5' RACE reads, TCRdb lists one record per CDR3 protein. The repertoire holds roughly 860,000 distinct CDR3 sequences, with 62% as singletons. Isolation yielded PBMCs, at least 6 million per sample, in every case.

The sample was blood. The chain uses TRBV12-3 or TRBV12-4 and TRBJ1-3, with D hard to call. The source of this sequence is a man in his thirties or forties in good health. Written as DNA, the CDR3 is TGTGCCAGCAGTTTTGGGGTTACCATATATTTT. Its translation is CASSFGVTIYF.